The 2 T cell receptor beta chains below come from one sample, sequenced in a study of shared clonotypes between healthy human individuals. Sequencing was performed with immunoSEQ multiplex PCR; in TCRdb, only in-frame clones are kept and a portion is missing. The sample lists about 2.3 million clones; about 92% were seen once. The specimen was naive CD4+ T cells from PBMCs. As for subset: CD45RA+ positively selected. These receptors were taken from a man younger than 35 in good health. Some clones in this sample may be carry-over from other donors' samples.

This clone has only one observation. This chain joins TRBV7-2 and TRBJ1-2; no firm D call. Trimming stripped 0 bases from V and 8 bases from J, with 19 bases between. Germline lookup yields CDR1 SGHTA and CDR2 FQGNSA. The CDR3 spans 16 residues. The CDR3 spells CASSLAQRLGVSGYTF. Here the CDR3 DNA reads TGTGCCAGCAGCTTAGCCCAAAGACTGGGCGTCTCCGGCTACACCTTC.

This chain connects TRBV7-4 to TRBJ2-7; D uncertain. The germline V gene encodes CDR1 SGHVT and CDR2 SQSDAQ. Trimming removed 0 bases at V and 5 bases at J, with 8 bases between. This CDR3 is 13 amino acids long. Here the CDR3 reads CASSLAQTHEQYF. DNA for the CDR3: TGTGCCAGCAGCTTAGCGCAGACACACGAGCAGTACTTC.